The entry below describes one T cell receptor beta chain. The sample is drawn from a study of blood T cell repertoires in COVID-19. Per the authors' pipeline: Researchers report that nucleated cell counts were estimated from reference gene primer amplification. Assay: immunoSEQ multiplex PCR; the TCRdb copy retains only in-frame clones and omits some. The V and J calls and clone size are taken from that table; D and trimming were inferred from the DNA. The table lists roughly 200,000 clones, 86% of them singletons. The CDR3 covers 15 residues. Germline trimming cut 6 bases from V and 5 bases from J; bases unmatched to any gene: 9. Germline V gene data show CDR1 as SNHLY and CDR2 as FYNNEI. Each participant's cohort was designated according to participant-reported clinical history.

This chain connects TRBV2 to TRBJ1-4, with TRBD1 matching over 7 bases. This receptor was taken from a woman between 25 and 40 years old who had recovered from COVID-19. The sample taken for sequencing was PBMCs or T cells enriched from blood (not recorded which). CDR3 sequence: CASRTTGAPNEKLFF. The CDR3 coding sequence is TGTGCCAGCAGGACTACAGGGGCACCAAATGAAAAACTGTTTTTT.